Listed here is a single TCR beta chain. Generated by immunoSEQ multiplex PCR, the TCRdb table keeps only in-frame clones and is missing some. The repertoire holds about 300,000 clones, with 60% to 80% as singletons. The source of the sample is a study of cytotoxic CD8 clonotypes in ibrutinib-treated CLL. Overall study context: The group held 11 relapsed/refractory and 15 treatment-naive patients, with under 18 IGHV unmutated. The average sample held roughly 250,000 productive templates and 87,000 or so productive rearrangements. Once treatment had gone on for a median of about twelve months, range 6 to 36, response samples were drawn.

CDR1 is MGHRA and CDR2 is YSYEKL in the germline V gene. Trimming pared 0 bases from V and 0 bases from J, leaving 19 bases between. This CDR3 spans 19 amino acids. PBMCs were cryopreserved, and around 1.9 micrograms of genomic DNA from them went into TCR beta libraries. Material: PBMCs, obtained at disease progression, from a patient treated with ibrutinib. The rearrangement joins TRBV4-1 to TRBJ2-3; the D gene could be TRBD1 or TRBD2 (5 bases each). This sequence was found in a human donor with chronic lymphocytic leukemia. The CDR3 sequence: CASSQDSAKTGPSTDTQYF. The CDR3 nucleotides read TGCGCCAGCAGCCAAGATTCTGCCAAGACGGGACCCAGCACAGATACGCAGTATTTT.